The source of this T cell receptor beta chain is a study of shared clonotypes between healthy human individuals. Libraries were prepared by immunoSEQ multiplex PCR; TCRdb keeps only in-frame clonotypes and omits some of them. The repertoire holds under 650,000 clones, 90% to 97% seen once, with approximately 0.062% in the top ten. J gave up 8 bases and V 6 bases, and 3 bases lay outside the gene matches. CDR3 length: 12 residues. CDR1 and CDR2 from the germline V gene are MNHEY and SVGAGI. The sequenced material came from naive CD4+ T cells sorted from blood. Subset described: CD45RA+ positively selected. The chain is built from TRBV6-5 and TRBJ1-4, with TRBD1 matching 7 bases. The clonotype comes from a woman between 25 and 40 years old in good health. CDR3 coding DNA: TGTGCCAGCAGCCGACAGGGCGAAAAACTGTTTTTT. Its translation is CASSRQGEKLFF.